Included here is one TCR beta chain sequence, with context. The entry originates in a study of shared clonotypes between healthy human individuals. Terminally differentiated effector memory CD45RA+ cells were excluded from the naive CD8 cells, which were CD45RO-negative and positively selected for CCR7. Per germline, CDR1 SQVTM and CDR2 ANQGSEA. The CDR3 has 14 residues. V lost 6 bases to trimming and J lost 2 bases, with 15 bases between them. Repertoires were generated with immunoSEQ multiplex PCR, while TCRdb's copy carries only in-frame clones and drops some. The data hold roughly 810,000 clones, with 90% to 98% observed a single time.

Sample: naive CD8+ T cells sorted from blood. The chain couples TRBV29-1 to TRBJ2-3, with D tentatively TRBD2 (6 bases). The sequence was collected from a man aged 25 to 45 in good health. DNA of the CDR3: TGCAGCGTGGGACTTCGGGGAGCCACAGATACGCAGTATTTT. It codes for CSVGLRGATDTQYF.